What follows are 13 T cell receptor beta chains derived from one specimen sequenced in a study of cytomegalovirus exposure and HLA in healthy donors. The PCR contained 60 Vbeta and 13 Jbeta primers. The table came from immunoSEQ multiplex PCR; TCRdb's copy has only in-frame clones and leaves some out. The sample holds 100,000 to 150,000 clones, approximately 10% seen once. Sequencing used PBMCs. The receptors here all came from a woman aged 40 to 50 in good health and CMV-seropositive.

The chain combines TRBV9 with TRBJ2-1, with TRBD2 matching over 9 bases. V trimming: 4 bases; J trimming: 1 base; junction bases outside the gene matches: 0. Germline CDR1 and CDR2: SGDLS and YYNGEE. CDR3 length equals 14 residues. Written as DNA, the CDR3 is TGTGCCAGCAGCACTAGCGGGTCCTACAATGAGCAGTTCTTC. It translates to CASSTSGSYNEQFF. The entire variable domain, with the rest obtained from reference TRBV9 and TRBJ2-1, is as follows: DSGVTQTPKHLITATGQRVTLRCSPRSGDLSVYWYQQSLDQGLQFLIQYYNGEERAKGNILERFSAQQFPDLHSELNLSSLELGDSALYFCASSTSGSYNEQFFGPGTRLTVL.

This chain links TRBV5-1 with TRBJ2-5, with D maybe TRBD1 (5 bases). This CDR3 contains 14 residues. The V gene's germline CDR1 is SGHRS and CDR2 YFSETQ. V lost 0 bases to trimming and J lost 4 bases, with 10 bases between them. The CDR3 is CASSLEGWGETQYF. The CDR3 DNA is TGCGCCAGCAGCTTGGAGGGGTGGGGAGAGACCCAGTACTTC.

This clone occurred a few times. V is TRBV19 and J is TRBJ2-1; TRBD2 agrees at 12 bases. V trimming: 4 bases; J trimming: 4 bases; junction bases outside the gene matches: 2. The CDR3 loop spans 15 amino acids. Germline CDR1 LNHDA, CDR2 SQIVND (reference sequence). As DNA, the CDR3 is TGTGCCAGTAGTAGGCTAGCGGGGGGGTACAATGAGCAGTTCTTC. Its protein product is CASSRLAGGYNEQFF.

This clone was found a few times. The DNA of the CDR3 is TGCGCCAGCAGCTTGGGGGACAGAGAAACAAACGGCTACACCTTC. Translating it yields CASSLGDRETNGYTF. The genes are TRBV5-1 and TRBJ1-2, with TRBD1 matching 7 bases. The CDR3 is 15 amino acids. CDR1 SGHRS and CDR2 YFSETQ come from the germline V gene. The V gene end was trimmed by 0 bases and the J gene end by 8 bases; junction bases not matched to a gene: 10.

The rearrangement joins TRBV5-1 to TRBJ1-1; a weak D match, TRBD1 (6 bases). CDR3 length: 15 residues. Trimming left V 4 bases short and J 4 bases short, with 17 bases between. The germline V gene has CDR1 SGHRS and CDR2 YFSETQ. CDR3 DNA sequence: TGCGCCAGCAGCCCCGGGGGGGGCCGAGTCACTGAAGCTTTCTTT. Its translation is CASSPGGGRVTEAFF.

The chain has TRBV9 and TRBJ1-6; 8 bases map to TRBD1. There are 16 residues in the CDR3. J lost 9 bases, V lost 0 bases, and 8 bases had no gene match. Looked up from germline, CDR1 is SGDLS and CDR2 is YYNGEE. In DNA form, the CDR3 reads TGTGCCAGCAGCGTAGCGGCAGGGGGCCCGACTTCACCCCTCCACTTT. Translating it yields CASSVAAGGPTSPLHF.

This clone has a handful of counts. The chain recombines TRBV7-2 with TRBJ2-7; TRBD1 might be the D (5 bases). V lost 0 bases and J 4 bases, leaving 7 bases between the germline ends. The CDR3 contains 13 residues. In germline, CDR1 is SGHTA, CDR2 FQGNSA. CDR3 in amino acids: CASSLAGDYEQYF. CDR3 sequence (DNA): TGTGCCAGCAGCTTAGCAGGGGATTACGAGCAGTACTTC.

This clone was detected a few times. This chain connects TRBV19 to TRBJ1-1; a possible D gene is TRBD1 (5 bases). CDR3 length: 14 amino acids. Trimming stripped 3 bases from V and 4 bases from J, with 12 bases between. Germline loops: CDR1 LNHDA, CDR2 SQIVND (reference sequence). The CDR3 sequence: CASSISGMVTEAFF. The CDR3 coding sequence is TGTGCCAGTAGTATTTCAGGGATGGTCACTGAAGCTTTCTTT.

This clone was picked up a small number of times. V gene TRBV11-3 combines with J gene TRBJ1-2, with 8 positions matching TRBD1. V dropped 5 bases and J dropped 7; count of bases not matched to a gene: 12. This CDR3 is built from 15 residues. Germline-derived CDR1 and CDR2 are SGHNT and YENEEA. CDR3 region: CASSETTGTGGGYTF. CDR3 coding DNA: TGTGCCAGCAGCGAGACAACCGGGACAGGTGGTGGCTACACCTTC.

The chain is built from TRBV5-1 and TRBJ1-4; no firm D call. The CDR3 sequence is 14 residues long. Germline CDR1 and CDR2: SGHRS and YFSETQ. The V gene lost 4 bases and the J gene lost 8 bases, with 15 bases spanning the gap. The CDR3 region is CASSAPGVREKLFF. CDR3 nucleotides: TGCGCCAGCAGCGCCCCCGGGGTTAGAGAAAAACTGTTTTTT.

This clone was seen a few times. The J gene is TRBJ1-5, the V gene TRBV5-1; D is undetermined. The CDR3 sequence is 13 residues long. The V gene lost 0 bases and the J gene lost 7 bases, with 8 bases spanning the gap. Looked up from germline, CDR1 is SGHRS and CDR2 is YFSETQ. The DNA of the CDR3 is TGCGCCAGCAGCTTGGTGCCACAACAGCCCCAGCATTTT. Protein sequence: CASSLVPQQPQHF.

The chain employs TRBV7-2 and TRBJ1-5; a possible D gene is TRBD1 (6 bases). Trimming removed 5 bases from V and 4 bases from J, with 18 bases in between. The CDR3 is 16 residues long. Germline CDR1 SGHTA, CDR2 FQGNSA. Here the CDR3 reads CASSPRGRQVNQPQHF. In DNA form, the CDR3 reads TGTGCCAGCAGCCCAAGGGGACGACAGGTAAATCAGCCCCAGCATTTT.

This clone has more than one count but fewer than ten. The chain links TRBV5-4 to TRBJ1-2; tentative D call: TRBD1 (5 bases). The CDR3 contains 14 residues. CDR1 and CDR2 (germline): SGHNT, YYREEE (reference sequence). With 4 bases removed from V and 7 bases from J, the gap between germline ends came to 17 bases. Written as DNA, the CDR3 is TGTGCCAGCAGCCCAGACAGAGCAGGTGGTGGCTACACCTTC. This sequence encodes CASSPDRAGGGYTF.